These 15 T cell receptor beta chains share one sample of origin, sequenced in a study of blood T cell repertoires in COVID-19. TCRdb's copy holds only in-frame clones and misses some; the assay was immunoSEQ multiplex PCR. This table has 260,000 or so clones, roughly 87% appearing once. The sequenced sample was peripheral blood. These receptors originate from a human donor in a cohort sampled during active COVID-19.

V and J are TRBV29-1 and TRBJ2-7, with 9 bases that match TRBD1. The ends lost 6 bases at V and 2 bases at J; junction bases unmatched: 5. This CDR3 is built from 13 residues. From germline, CDR1 is SQVTM and CDR2 ANQGSEA. The CDR3 region is CSVGGQGPYEQYF. The DNA for the CDR3 is TGCAGCGTCGGGGGACAGGGTCCCTACGAGCAGTACTTC.

This clone was seen just once. The chain is built from TRBV1 and TRBJ2-1; the listed D gene, TRBD1, was not tested against the DNA. TRBV1 is a documented pseudogene. The CDR3 extends over 20 amino acids. This CDR3 reads CTSSQEQGQGARRLNNEQFF. The CDR3 bases are TGCACCAGCAGCCAAGAGCAGGGACAGGGGGCGCGGAGACTTAACAATGAGCAGTTCTTC.

The V and J genes are TRBV30 and TRBJ2-3; weak D call: TRBD2 (6 bases). Germline-derived CDR1 and CDR2 are GTSNPN and SVGIG (reference sequence). This CDR3 spans 11 amino acids. Trimming took off 8 bases at V and 4 bases at J, with 10 bases between the two ends. The CDR3 protein is CALTGADTQYF. CDR3 nucleotide sequence: TGTGCCCTCACGGGGGCAGATACGCAGTATTTT.

The chain couples TRBV19 to TRBJ1-1; no clear D gene. V lost 5 bases and J lost 1, with 11 bases in between. Germline assignment: CDR1 LNHDA and CDR2 SQIVND (reference sequence). The CDR3 contains 14 residues. The chain's CDR3 is CASSPPRRNTEAFF. For the CDR3, the DNA is TGTGCCAGTAGTCCTCCTAGGAGGAACACTGAAGCTTTCTTT.

This clone has just one count. V and J are TRBV18 and TRBJ1-1, with TRBD1 identical over 8 bases. Germline CDR1 is KGHSH and CDR2 is LQKENI. The CDR3 loop spans 14 amino acids. V lost 3 bases to trimming and J lost 5 bases; unmatched junction nucleotides: 5. CDR3 in amino acids: CASSPTGEGTEAFF. In DNA, the CDR3 is TGTGCCAGCTCACCGACAGGGGAGGGAACTGAAGCTTTCTTT.

This rearrangement joins TRBV18 to TRBJ2-7, with 10 positions matching TRBD2. V trimming: 4 bases; J trimming: 6 bases; junction bases outside the gene matches: 3. Germline lookup yields CDR1 KGHSH and CDR2 LQKENI. The CDR3 is 13 amino acids. In DNA form, the CDR3 reads TGTGCCAGCTCACAGCGGGGGGGCGCCGAGCAGTACTTC. Protein sequence: CASSQRGGAEQYF. Full variable domain (missing parts from reference TRBV18 and TRBJ2-7): NAGVMQNPRHLVRRRGQEARLRCSPMKGHSHVYWYRQLPEEGLKFMVYLQKENIIDESGMPKERFSAEFPKEGPSILRIQQVVRGDSAAYFCASSQRGGAEQYFGPGTRLTVT.

The chain carries TRBV5-8 and TRBJ2-7; TRBD1 aligns across 9 bases. V shed 2 bases and J 2 bases; nucleotides not matched to a gene: 5. Germline V CDR1 and CDR2: SGHTS, YDEGEE. The length of the CDR3 is 15 residues. In DNA form, the CDR3 reads TGTGCCAGCAGCTTCCCCCGGGACAGGGCCTACGAGCAGTACTTC. Its translation: CASSFPRDRAYEQYF.

This chain connects TRBV6-5 to TRBJ1-1; possibly TRBD1 for D (5 bases). This CDR3 has 13 residues. The V gene lost 7 bases and the J gene lost 0 bases, with 9 bases spanning the gap. Looked up from germline, CDR1 is MNHEY and CDR2 is SVGAGI. The CDR3 DNA is TGTGCCAGCATCGGGACTTTGAACACTGAAGCTTTCTTT. This translates into CASIGTLNTEAFF.

The chain combines TRBV28 with TRBJ2-7; 9 positions match TRBD2. Trimming removed 8 bases from V and 7 bases from J; junction bases left unmatched: 12. CDR1 MDHEN and CDR2 SYDVKM come from the germline V gene. The CDR3 is 14 amino acids. CDR3 nucleotides: TGTGCCAGCTGGGCTAGCGGGACCCGGGGGGAGCAGTACTTC. Its translation is CASWASGTRGEQYF.

In this sample, this clone turned up a few times. V usage is TRBV24-1 and J usage is TRBJ2-7; the match to TRBD2 covers 8 bases. The V gene end was trimmed by 2 bases and the J gene end by 3 bases; junction bases not matched to a gene: 5. CDR3 length equals 15 residues. CDR1 and CDR2 from the germline V gene are KGHDR and SFDVKD. CDR3 in DNA: TGTGCCACCAGTGATTCAAGCGGGAGCTTCTACGAGCAGTACTTC. Amino acid sequence: CATSDSSGSFYEQYF.

This clone was seen once. The chain carries TRBV10-3 and TRBJ2-3, with D possibly TRBD1 on 7 matching bases. This CDR3 has 15 amino acids. The germline V gene has CDR1 ENHRY and CDR2 SYGVKD. V dropped 5 bases and J dropped 5 bases, with 17 bases sitting between them. This CDR3 reads CAISLTGRSGDTQYF. DNA of the CDR3: TGTGCCATCAGTTTGACAGGGAGGTCTGGAGATACGCAGTATTTT.

J is TRBJ2-5 and V is TRBV21-1; the table's D call, TRBD1, has no DNA check behind it. TRBV21-1 is designated a pseudogene. CDR3 length equals 16 residues. DNA of the CDR3: TGTGCAGCCGGACAGGGTGTGGGAAAGGGGCGGGAGACCCAGTACTTC. As protein: CAAGQGVGKGRETQYF.

The chain recombines TRBV4-1 with TRBJ2-7; TRBD1 is a possible D gene (6 bases). The CDR3 runs to 18 residues. Germline V gene sequence: CDR1 MGHRA, CDR2 YSYEKL. The V end was cut by 6 bases, the J end by 5 bases, with 29 bases between. The CDR3: CASRKTAGPATDSDEQYF. The DNA of the CDR3 is TGCGCCAGCAGAAAGACCGCGGGCCCAGCCACGGACAGCGACGAGCAGTACTTC.

The V call is TRBV6-2 or TRBV6-3, the J call TRBJ2-3; unclear D gene. CDR3 size: 18 residues. Trimming took off 2 bases at V and 0 bases at J, with 18 bases between the two ends. Looked up from germline, CDR1 is MNHEY and CDR2 is SVGEGT. CDR3 protein: CASSYPNRFRLSTDTQYF. CDR3 coding DNA: TGTGCCAGCAGTTACCCGAACAGATTCCGCTTAAGCACAGATACGCAGTATTTT.

This rearrangement joins TRBV4-3 to TRBJ2-2, with TRBD2 matching 7 bases. Per germline, CDR1 LGHNA and CDR2 YSLEER. The CDR3 has 16 residues. Trimming took 0 bases from V and 0 from J; bases not matched to a gene: 1. The CDR3 nucleotides are TGCGCCAGCAGCCAAGACAGCGGGGCGAACACCGGGGAGCTGTTTTTT. Its translation is CASSQDSGANTGELFF.